This TCR delta chain comes out of a study of gamma-delta chains in newborns, infants, children. Study context: Microbial exposure reportedly drives polyclonal innate γδ T cell expansion after birth.

Looked up from germline, CDR1 is GEAIGNYY and CDR2 is EKD. The V gene end was trimmed by 3 bases and the J gene end by 2 bases; junction bases not matched to a gene: 4. The CDR3 length is 18 residues. This clone is large in the sample. Other nucleotide sequences from this sample produce the same CDR3. TCRdb re-analyzed the reads via CATT. Of more than 7,500 delta-chain clones listed, roughly 20% are singletons. Source material: blood. This clonotype was sampled from a child who was a newborn, infant or young child, either healthy, febrile or measles-vaccinated (not recorded which). The chain uses TRDV2 and TRDJ3, with 12 bases matching TRDD3. CDR3 region: CACDSAGGYAWDTRQMFF. Written as DNA, the CDR3 is TGTGCCTGTGACTCCGCTGGGGGATACGCCTGGGACACCCGACAGATGTTTTTC.